The 25 T cell receptor beta chains below were found in one sample sequenced in a study of blood T cell repertoires in COVID-19. This table comes from immunoSEQ multiplex PCR, and its TCRdb copy is limited to in-frame clones, with some not included. The sample lists about 250,000 clones; around four fifths were seen once. The sequencing input was peripheral blood. These receptors were taken from a man aged 40-49 years with active or convalescent COVID-19.

This sequence joins TRBV2 and TRBJ1-1; TRBD1 agrees at 8 bases. V gave up 2 bases and J gave up 11 bases; unmatched junction bases: 7. From germline, CDR1 is SNHLY and CDR2 FYNNEI. The CDR3 contains 13 residues. This CDR3 is CASSEPGRGHAFF. CDR3 nucleotides: TGTGCCAGCAGTGAACCCGGCAGGGGGCACGCTTTCTTT.

This sequence joins TRBV4-2 and TRBJ2-7; D remains unclear. V lost 0 bases and J 4 bases, leaving 7 bases between the germline ends. Germline CDR1 and CDR2: LGHNA and YNFKEQ. The CDR3 consists of 13 residues. CDR3 protein: CASSQDLLYEQYF. CDR3 nucleotides: TGTGCCAGCAGCCAAGATTTATTATACGAGCAGTACTTC.

The V and J genes are TRBV9 and TRBJ2-2, with TRBD1 matching over 9 bases. The CDR3 is 16 residues long. V lost 4 bases and J lost 4; bases outside the gene matches: 8. CDR1 SGDLS and CDR2 YYNGEE come from the germline V gene. The CDR3 loop reads CASSIRTGEGTGELFF. DNA of the CDR3: TGTGCCAGCAGCATCCGGACAGGGGAGGGCACCGGGGAGCTGTTTTTT.

As concerns this clone: Other DNA sequences within the sample encode an identical CDR3. The chain has TRBV30 and TRBJ1-5; unclear D gene. The CDR3 is made up of 14 amino acids. In germline, CDR1 is GTSNPN, CDR2 SVGIG (reference sequence). Trimming pared 0 bases from V and 1 base from J, leaving 7 bases between. CDR3 nucleotide sequence: TGTGCCTGGAGTGTGCTTGAGAGCAATCAGCCCCAGCATTTT. This translates into CAWSVLESNQPQHF. The whole variable domain, remainder taken from reference TRBV30 and TRBJ1-5, is SQTIHQWPATLVQPVGSPLSLECTVEGTSNPNLYWYRQAAGRGLQLLFYSVGIGQISSEVPQNLSASRPQDRQFILSSKKLLLSDSGFYLCAWSVLESNQPQHFGDGTRLSIL.

This clone was observed a few times. V is TRBV5-4 and J is TRBJ2-3; D remains unclear. Germline V lookup: CDR1 SGHNT, CDR2 YYREEE (reference sequence). Trimming took 2 bases from V and 1 from J, leaving 8 bases between them. The CDR3 covers 14 residues. CDR3: CASSFSVGTDTQYF. As DNA, the CDR3 is TGTGCCAGCAGCTTCAGCGTCGGCACAGATACGCAGTATTTT. Filled out from reference TRBV5-4 and TRBJ2-3, the complete variable domain reads ETGVTQSPTHLIKTRGQQVTLRCSSQSGHNTVSWYQQALGQGPQFIFQYYREEENGRGNFPPRFSGLQFPNYSSELNVNALELDDSALYLCASSFSVGTDTQYFGPGTRLTVL.

This CDR3 reads CASRDTTGENQPQHF. The CDR3 DNA is TGTGCCAGTAGAGACACGACAGGAGAAAATCAGCCCCAGCATTTT. The rearrangement links TRBV19 to TRBJ1-5; a possible D gene is TRBD1 (6 bases). The CDR3 totals 15 residues. Germline values: CDR1 LNHDA, CDR2 SQIVND (reference sequence). V was trimmed by 6 bases and J by 4 bases, leaving 16 bases between them.

The chain carries TRBV5-6 and TRBJ1-4; D is undetermined. Germline CDR1 reads SGHDT; CDR2 reads YYEEEE. This CDR3 is built from 17 residues. V lost 1 base and J lost 0, with 13 bases in between. CDR3 in amino acids: CASSLWRGGSTNEKLFF. CDR3 nucleotides: TGTGCCAGCAGCTTGTGGCGGGGAGGCTCAACTAATGAAAAACTGTTTTTT.

The chain combines TRBV30 with TRBJ1-4, with a possible D match to TRBD1 (5 bases). The CDR3 is made up of 17 amino acids. V was clipped by 1 base and J by 0 bases, with 15 bases between them. Germline lookup yields CDR1 GTSNPN and CDR2 SVGIG (reference sequence). CDR3 DNA: TGTGCCTGGAGTGGCCCGTGGGGCTTTGCAACTAATGAAAAACTGTTTTTT. It encodes CAWSGPWGFATNEKLFF.

The chain couples TRBV19 to TRBJ1-4, with TRBD1 matching 9 bases. The ends lost 4 bases at V and 0 bases at J; junction bases unmatched: 3. Germline CDR1 is LNHDA and CDR2 is SQIVND (reference sequence). CDR3 size: 16 residues. This CDR3 reads CASSTTGGATNEKLFF. CDR3 coding DNA: TGTGCCAGTAGTACGACAGGGGGGGCAACTAATGAAAAACTGTTTTTT.

V gene TRBV18 combines with J gene TRBJ1-4, with D possibly TRBD1 on 5 matching bases. This CDR3 contains 13 residues. Germline CDR1 and CDR2: KGHSH and LQKENI. V was cut by 2 bases and J by 7 bases, with 8 bases left in between. The CDR3 is CASSPGATEKLFF. CDR3 bases: TGTGCCAGCTCACCAGGGGCGACTGAAAAACTGTTTTTT.

This chain uses TRBV7-9 with TRBJ1-1, with no clear D. CDR1 and CDR2 (germline): SEHNR, FQNEAQ (reference sequence). V gave up 1 base and J gave up 11 bases, with 14 bases separating them. The CDR3 covers 13 residues. The CDR3 coding sequence is TGTGCCAGCAGCTTAGGTGAGGGCGTGAGTGCTTTCTTT. Protein product: CASSLGEGVSAFF.

This clone has just one count. This chain links TRBV6-5 with TRBJ2-5; no clear D. Germline CDR1 MNHEY, CDR2 SVGAGI. V lost 4 bases, J lost 2 bases, and 14 bases lay in between. The CDR3 is 15 amino acids. The CDR3, as DNA: TGTGCCAGCAGTTCAACGGTGGGCCTTCAAGAGACCCAGTACTTC. Residues: CASSSTVGLQETQYF.

The count of this clone is one. V is TRBV9 and J is TRBJ2-7; TRBD1 aligns across 7 bases. The trim removed 0 bases at V and 3 bases at J, leaving 6 bases unmatched. Germline loops: CDR1 SGDLS, CDR2 YYNGEE. CDR3 length equals 15 residues. The CDR3 DNA sequence: TGTGCCAGCAGCGTAGGGGACAGCCTTTTCTACGAGCAGTACTTC. The encoded protein is CASSVGDSLFYEQYF.

In its sample, this clone was seen once. This chain connects TRBV10-3 to TRBJ1-2; maybe TRBD1 (6 bases). The CDR3 loop spans 16 amino acids. V lost 3 bases and J lost 5, with 19 bases in between. Germline values: CDR1 ENHRY, CDR2 SYGVKD. The CDR3 nucleotides read TGTGCCATCAGTGATCAACCTGGGGGCGCCTGGTATGGCTACACCTTC. It specifies CAISDQPGGAWYGYTF.

The V and J genes are TRBV19 and TRBJ1-5, with D uncertain. CDR1 LNHDA and CDR2 SQIVND come from the germline V gene (reference sequence). The CDR3 runs to 15 residues. Trimming cost V 6 bases and J 4 bases, with 16 bases left between them. CDR3 sequence (DNA): TGTGCCAGTAGCCTCGGCGGGATGGAAAATCAGCCCCAGCATTTT. Its protein is CASSLGGMENQPQHF.

The V and J genes are TRBV4-1 and TRBJ1-6; TRBD1 might be the D (6 bases). The CDR3 contains 14 residues. Germline CDR1 and CDR2: MGHRA and YSYEKL. V was clipped by 1 base and J by 10 bases, with 11 bases between them. The CDR3 DNA is TGCGCCAGCAGCCAAGGGACAGAACGGTCACCCCTCCACTTT. Its protein product is CASSQGTERSPLHF.

The chain carries TRBV7-3 and TRBJ2-2; TRBD2 matches at 12 bases. CDR3 length: 14 residues. With V trimmed by 4 bases and J by 7 bases, 1 base remained unmatched. Germline assignment: CDR1 SGHTA and CDR2 FQGTGA. CDR3 sequence (DNA): TGTGCCAGCAGCTCGGGACTAGCGGGCGGGGAGCTGTTTTTT. Translating gives CASSSGLAGGELFF.

The chain is built from TRBV6-4 and TRBJ2-2, with D hard to call. There are 15 residues in the CDR3. CDR1 and CDR2 (germline): MRHNA, SNTAGT. V was pared by 8 bases and J by 1 base, with 14 bases between. CDR3 DNA: TGTGCCAGCGCCGACACTCGTAGGAACACCGGGGAGCTGTTTTTT. Its translation: CASADTRRNTGELFF.

This rearrangement joins TRBV29-1 to TRBJ2-7, with D maybe TRBD1 (5 bases). With 0 bases removed from V and 3 bases from J, the gap between germline ends came to 15 bases. This CDR3 contains 15 residues. Germline assignment: CDR1 SQVTM and CDR2 ANQGSEA. In DNA, the CDR3 is TGCAGCGTTGAAGACGACCAGGGCCAGAACTACGAGCAGTACTTC. Its translation is CSVEDDQGQNYEQYF.

The chain employs TRBV6-5 and TRBJ2-5, with TRBD1 matching 8 bases. V lost 7 bases to trimming and J lost 1 base; unmatched junction nucleotides: 5. This CDR3 has 14 amino acids. Germline V gives CDR1 MNHEY, CDR2 SVGAGI. The DNA for the CDR3 is TGTGCCAGCACCAGAGGACAGGGCCAAGAGACCCAGTACTTC. As protein: CASTRGQGQETQYF.

The rearrangement links TRBV6-5 to TRBJ2-3; 12 nucleotides line up with TRBD2. CDR1 MNHEY and CDR2 SVGAGI come from the germline V gene. There are 15 residues in the CDR3. V was pared by 2 bases and J by 10 bases, with 7 bases of the junction left unmatched. DNA of the CDR3: TGTGCCAGCAGTTACAGGCTAGCGGGAGGGCCTTCGCAGTATTTT. This codes for CASSYRLAGGPSQYF.

V and J are TRBV11-3 and TRBJ2-3; a weak D match, TRBD1 (6 bases). The CDR3 has 14 residues. CDR1 is SGHNT, CDR2 YENEEA, per germline. V lost 1 base and J lost 4, with 9 bases in between. The CDR3 sequence: CASSLGGLADTQYF. The DNA for the CDR3 is TGTGCCAGCAGCTTAGGGGGGCTTGCAGATACGCAGTATTTT. The full variable domain, completed using reference TRBV11-3 and TRBJ2-3, is EAGVVQSPRYKIIEKKQPVAFWCNPISGHNTLYWYLQNLGQGPELLIRYENEEAVDDSQLPKDRFSAERLKGVDSTLKIQPAELGDSAVYLCASSLGGLADTQYFGPGTRLTVL.

The chain combines TRBV5-5 with TRBJ2-1, with D uncertain. V was clipped by 2 bases and J by 7 bases, with 10 bases between them. The CDR3 spans 13 residues. Per germline, CDR1 SGHKS and CDR2 YYEKEE (reference sequence). The CDR3 here is CASSLISRNEQFF. The DNA of the CDR3 is TGTGCCAGCAGCTTAATTTCACGGAATGAGCAGTTCTTC.

V usage is TRBV28 and J usage is TRBJ2-7, with D perhaps TRBD2 (7 bases). The germline V gene encodes CDR1 MDHEN and CDR2 SYDVKM. CDR3 size: 13 residues. Trimming cost V 10 bases and J 3 bases, with 16 bases left between them. The CDR3 is CATNLGGGYEQYF. The CDR3 region has the DNA TGTGCCACTAACCTAGGGGGGGGCTACGAGCAGTACTTC. The variable domain in full, with the rest retrieved from reference TRBV28 and TRBJ2-7, is DVKVTQSSRYLVKRTGEKVFLECVQDMDHENMFWYRQDPGLGLRLIYFSYDVKMKEKGDIPEGYSVSREKKERFSLILESASTNQTSMYLCATNLGGGYEQYFGPGTRLTVT.

This chain links TRBV9 with TRBJ2-5; the D gene is possibly TRBD1 (6 bases). Germline loops: CDR1 SGDLS, CDR2 YYNGEE. The V end lost 3 bases, the J end lost 3 bases, and 18 bases lay between the germline ends. CDR3 length: 16 residues. The CDR3, as DNA: TGTGCCAGCAGCGCACTCCCGGGACAAGAGAAAGAGACCCAGTACTTC. This gives the protein CASSALPGQEKETQYF.